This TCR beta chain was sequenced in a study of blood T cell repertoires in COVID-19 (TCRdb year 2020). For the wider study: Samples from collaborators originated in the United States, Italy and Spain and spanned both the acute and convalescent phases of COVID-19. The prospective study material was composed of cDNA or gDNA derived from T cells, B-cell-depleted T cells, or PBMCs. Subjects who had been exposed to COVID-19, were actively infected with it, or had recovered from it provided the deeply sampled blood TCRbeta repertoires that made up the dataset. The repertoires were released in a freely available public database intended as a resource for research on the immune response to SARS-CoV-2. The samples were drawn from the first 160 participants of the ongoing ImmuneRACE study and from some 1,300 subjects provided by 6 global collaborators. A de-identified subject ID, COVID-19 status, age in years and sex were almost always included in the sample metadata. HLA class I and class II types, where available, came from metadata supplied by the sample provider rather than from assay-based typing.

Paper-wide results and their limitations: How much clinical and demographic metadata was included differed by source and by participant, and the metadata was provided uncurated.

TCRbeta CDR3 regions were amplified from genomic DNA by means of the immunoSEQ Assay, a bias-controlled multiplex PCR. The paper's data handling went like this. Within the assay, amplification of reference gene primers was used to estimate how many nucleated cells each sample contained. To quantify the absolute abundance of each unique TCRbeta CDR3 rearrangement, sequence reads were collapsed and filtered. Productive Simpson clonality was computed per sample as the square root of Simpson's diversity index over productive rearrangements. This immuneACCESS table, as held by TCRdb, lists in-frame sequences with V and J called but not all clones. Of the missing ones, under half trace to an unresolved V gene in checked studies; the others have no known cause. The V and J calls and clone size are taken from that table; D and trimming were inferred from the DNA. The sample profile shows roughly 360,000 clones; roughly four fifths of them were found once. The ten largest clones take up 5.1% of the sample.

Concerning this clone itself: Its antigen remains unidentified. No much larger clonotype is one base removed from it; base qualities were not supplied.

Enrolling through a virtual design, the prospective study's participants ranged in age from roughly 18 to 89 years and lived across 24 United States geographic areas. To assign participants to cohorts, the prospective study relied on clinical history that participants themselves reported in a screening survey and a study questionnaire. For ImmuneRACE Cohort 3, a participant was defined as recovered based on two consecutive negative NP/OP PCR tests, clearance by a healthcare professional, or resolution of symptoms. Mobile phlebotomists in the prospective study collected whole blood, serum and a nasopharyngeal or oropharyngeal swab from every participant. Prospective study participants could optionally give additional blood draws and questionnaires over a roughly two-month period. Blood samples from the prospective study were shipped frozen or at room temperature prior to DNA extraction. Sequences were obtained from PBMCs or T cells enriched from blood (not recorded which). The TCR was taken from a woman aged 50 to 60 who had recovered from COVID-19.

The nucleotides are TGTGCCAGCAGTTTTACAGGGGGAGGAATGAACACTGAAGCTTTCTTT. Translated, this is CASSFTGGGMNTEAFF. The chain couples TRBV5-8 to TRBJ1-1, with TRBD1 matching 8 junction bases. CDR1 SGHTS and CDR2 YDEGEE were looked up in the germline V gene. The CDR3, cysteine through phenylalanine, is 16 amino acids long. The only DNA kept is the CDR3, 48 bases in frame from the first base. V ends up 5 bases short and J 0 bases short, with an unmatched junction base count of 9.